Shown below are 10 T cell receptor beta chains from a single sample sequenced in a study of blood T cell repertoires in COVID-19. The table came from immunoSEQ multiplex PCR; TCRdb's copy has only in-frame clones and leaves some out. The sample lists about 210,000 clones, around 88% seen once, with 1.5% in the top ten. Sequenced: peripheral blood. The receptors come from a man younger than 35 with active or convalescent COVID-19.

This chain uses TRBV10-3 with TRBJ1-6; tentatively, D is TRBD1 (5 bases). CDR3 length: 16 amino acids. V dropped 0 bases and J dropped 9 bases, with 15 bases sitting between them. The germline V gene has CDR1 ENHRY and CDR2 SYGVKD. This CDR3 is CAISESGPALGSPLHF. The CDR3 region has the DNA TGTGCCATCAGTGAGTCGGGGCCAGCTTTGGGTTCACCCCTCCACTTT.

The gene calls are TRBV5-4 and TRBJ2-7, with D perhaps TRBD1 (6 bases). The CDR3 extends over 17 amino acids. The V and J ends lost 0 bases and 5 bases respectively, with 21 bases between them. Germline-derived CDR1 and CDR2 are SGHNT and YYREEE (reference sequence). In DNA, the CDR3 is TGTGCCAGCAGCTTGGAGGAGCTGGGGGCGCTTCGGAACGAGCAGTACTTC. It translates to CASSLEELGALRNEQYF.

The chain recombines TRBV9 with TRBJ2-3, with TRBD2 identical over 7 bases. CDR3 length: 17 residues. Per the germline V gene, CDR1 is SGDLS and CDR2 is YYNGEE. The CDR3 region is CARSCAGVFDGADTQYF. In DNA, the CDR3 is TGTGCACGAAGCTGCGCGGGAGTGTTTGACGGGGCAGATACGCAGTATTTT.

V usage is TRBV2 and J usage is TRBJ1-6, with D uncertain. Germline V CDR1 and CDR2: SNHLY, FYNNEI. This CDR3 is built from 14 residues. The V and J ends lost 4 bases and 3 bases respectively, with 7 bases between them. This CDR3 is CASSGPDYNSPLHF. The CDR3 coding sequence is TGTGCCAGCAGTGGCCCAGACTATAATTCACCCCTCCACTTT.

The chain is built from TRBV5-1 and TRBJ2-7; 10 bases agree with TRBD1. The CDR3 covers 15 residues. With V trimmed by 3 bases and J by 4 bases, 7 bases remained unmatched. Germline assignment: CDR1 SGHRS and CDR2 YFSETQ. In nucleotides, the CDR3 is TGCGCCAGCAGCTGGCAACCGGGACAGGGGTACGAGCAGTACTTC. It yields the protein CASSWQPGQGYEQYF.

V gene TRBV11-2 combines with J gene TRBJ2-7, with TRBD1 matching 7 bases. The CDR3 is 18 residues long. The V gene end was trimmed by 1 base and the J gene end by 1 base; junction bases not matched to a gene: 13. Per the germline V gene, CDR1 is SGHAT and CDR2 is FQNNGV. The CDR3 protein is CASSLGRDSYDPSYEQYF. As DNA, the CDR3 is TGTGCCAGCAGCTTAGGTCGGGACAGCTACGACCCATCCTACGAGCAGTACTTC.

J is TRBJ2-2 and V is TRBV4-1; 8 bases agree with TRBD1. From germline, CDR1 is MGHRA and CDR2 YSYEKL. The CDR3 totals 15 residues. V trimming: 5 bases; J trimming: 4 bases; junction bases outside the gene matches: 6. The DNA of the CDR3 is TGCGCCAGCAGCTATACGGGACAGGTCACCGGGGAGCTGTTTTTT. Translating it yields CASSYTGQVTGELFF.

This chain links TRBV12-3 or TRBV12-4 with TRBJ2-7, with 7 bases matching TRBD1. There are 12 residues in the CDR3. The V gene end was trimmed by 6 bases and the J gene end by 8 bases; junction bases not matched to a gene: 7. The CDR3, as DNA: TGTGCCAGCAGCCGGGACAGCCGAAAGCAGTACTTC. Translated, it gives CASSRDSRKQYF.

The chain combines TRBV24-1 with TRBJ2-5; TRBD2 might be the D (6 bases). The V and J ends lost 2 bases and 7 bases respectively, with 16 bases between them. This CDR3 contains 15 residues. Germline V lookup: CDR1 KGHDR, CDR2 SFDVKD. The CDR3 sequence: CATSDSGDSVGTQYF. The CDR3, as DNA: TGTGCCACCAGTGATTCCGGGGACTCAGTGGGGACCCAGTACTTC.

This chain links TRBV10-2 with TRBJ2-5, with TRBD1 identical over 8 bases. V dropped 8 bases and J dropped 5; count of bases not matched to a gene: 7. Germline lookup yields CDR1 WSHSY and CDR2 SAAADI. This CDR3 is built from 13 residues. The CDR3 DNA sequence: TGCGCCAGCGCCCGGACAGGGCACGAGACCCAGTACTTC. Its protein product is CASARTGHETQYF.